Below, 32 T cell receptor beta chains from the same sample are listed, as sequenced in a study of cytomegalovirus exposure and HLA in healthy donors. Researchers ran the PCR with 60 Vbeta and 13 Jbeta primers. Assay used: immunoSEQ multiplex PCR; TCRdb lists only in-frame clones, some missing. The sample shows around 150,000 clones, roughly 84% of them seen only once. The source material was PBMCs. These receptors all come from a man aged 50 or older in good health and CMV-seropositive.

This rearrangement joins TRBV6-1 to TRBJ1-1; D possibly corresponds to TRBD1 (6 bases). Per germline, CDR1 MNHNS and CDR2 SASEGT. The CDR3 consists of 14 residues. V was trimmed by 2 bases and J by 5 bases, leaving 12 bases between them. CDR3 sequence (DNA): TGTGCCAGCAGTGAACCCGCGGGGGCTACTGAAGCTTTCTTT. This encodes CASSEPAGATEAFF.

The rearrangement links TRBV7-8 to TRBJ1-6, with 7 nucleotides matching TRBD1. V lost 3 bases, J lost 8 bases, and 10 bases stayed unmatched. Germline values: CDR1 SGHVS, CDR2 FQNEAQ. The CDR3 loop spans 16 amino acids. CDR3 protein: CASSLETGRTDSPLHF. CDR3 DNA: TGTGCCAGCAGCTTGGAGACAGGGAGGACCGATTCACCCCTCCACTTT.

The gene calls are TRBV10-2 and TRBJ1-3; TRBD1 might be the D (6 bases). This CDR3 comprises 14 residues. The ends were cut back, 4 bases at V and 0 bases at J, with 7 bases in the middle. Germline CDR1 is WSHSY and CDR2 is SAAADI. CDR3 DNA: TGCGCCAGCAGTGGGACAGCCTCTGGAAACACCATATATTTT. Protein product: CASSGTASGNTIYF.

J is TRBJ1-5 and V is TRBV27; D perhaps matches TRBD1 (5 bases). Deletions cut 3 bases from V and 2 bases from J, with 8 bases between. CDR3 length equals 14 residues. Germline CDR1 is MNHEY and CDR2 is SMNVEV (reference sequence). CDR3 DNA sequence: TGTGCCAGCAGTTTCACAGGTCGCAATCAGCCCCAGCATTTT. Protein product: CASSFTGRNQPQHF.

V is TRBV4-2 and J is TRBJ2-3; 13 positions agree with TRBD2. The germline CDR1 and CDR2 sequences are LGHNA and YNFKEQ. The CDR3 length is 18 residues. V lost 1 base and J lost 0; bases outside the gene matches: 4. The CDR3 here is CASSQGLAGGRSTDTQYF. CDR3 in DNA: TGTGCCAGCAGCCAAGGACTAGCGGGAGGTAGGAGCACAGATACGCAGTATTTT.

The chain joins TRBV30 to TRBJ1-2, with D perhaps matching TRBD1 (6 bases). From germline, CDR1 is GTSNPN and CDR2 SVGIG (reference sequence). The CDR3 is made up of 16 amino acids. The V end lost 6 bases, the J end lost 4 bases, and 24 bases lay between the germline ends. CDR3 nucleotide sequence: TGTGCCTGTCGACAGGCATATGAGACCGTTTCCTATGGCTACACCTTC. As protein: CACRQAYETVSYGYTF.

This chain uses TRBV19 with TRBJ1-1; TRBD1 matches 7 bases. Per the germline V gene, CDR1 is LNHDA and CDR2 is SQIVND (reference sequence). The CDR3 totals 13 residues. J gave up 8 bases and V 6 bases, and 9 bases lay outside the gene matches. The CDR3 nucleotides read TGTGCCAGTAGCCCTATCGGACAGGCGGAAGCTTTCTTT. It yields the protein CASSPIGQAEAFF.

This clone was seen a handful of times. This chain uses TRBV11-2 with TRBJ1-1; TRBD1 matches 8 bases. Trimming at V came to 4 bases and at J to 2 bases, leaving 15 bases not matched to a gene. Germline V gene data show CDR1 as SGHAT and CDR2 as FQNNGV. The CDR3 length is 18 residues. The CDR3 is CASSSVRTGSFLNTEAFF. The DNA for the CDR3 is TGTGCCAGCAGCTCAGTACGGACAGGGAGCTTTCTAAACACTGAAGCTTTCTTT.

The chain has TRBV7-2 and TRBJ2-7; possibly TRBD2 for D (6 bases). Trimming removed 1 base at V and 6 bases at J, with 10 bases between. The CDR3 contains 13 residues. The V gene's germline CDR1 is SGHTA and CDR2 FQGNSA. The CDR3 loop is CASSLGGVLEQYV. In DNA, the CDR3 is TGTGCCAGCAGCTTAGGGGGGGTTCTCGAGCAGTACGTC.

V is TRBV6-1 and J is TRBJ1-5; 8 bases are a match to TRBD1. The CDR3 has 14 residues. In germline, CDR1 is MNHNS, CDR2 SASEGT. V trimming: 3 bases; J trimming: 6 bases; junction bases outside the gene matches: 4. CDR3 sequence reads: CASSDRDRSQPQHF. The CDR3 bases are TGTGCCAGCAGTGATCGGGACAGGAGTCAGCCCCAGCATTTT.

V gene TRBV14 combines with J gene TRBJ2-1, with 10 bases fitting TRBD2. The CDR3 spans 17 residues. CDR1 and CDR2 from the germline V gene are SGHDN and FVKESK. The J segment lost 9 bases and the V segment lost 3 bases, leaving 14 bases of the junction unmatched. The CDR3 DNA reads TGTGCCAGCAGCCACCTTCCTCGGCGGATAGCGGGGGGTGAGCAGTTCTTC. Its translation is CASSHLPRRIAGGEQFF.

V usage is TRBV4-1 and J usage is TRBJ2-5, with TRBD1 identical over 9 bases. Germline V lookup: CDR1 MGHRA, CDR2 YSYEKL. The CDR3 is made up of 17 amino acids. The trim removed 4 bases at V and 4 bases at J, leaving 13 bases unmatched. The CDR3 region has the DNA TGCGCCAGCAGCCCGGCTCCCGGGACAGGGCGTGGAGAGACCCAGTACTTC. Translated: CASSPAPGTGRGETQYF.

Here the CDR3 reads CASSLTGQGTIGETQYF. The CDR3 nucleotides are TGTGCCAGCAGCTTGACGGGACAGGGGACGATCGGGGAGACCCAGTACTTC. This chain connects TRBV5-4 to TRBJ2-5; 10 bases line up with TRBD1. V lost 1 base to trimming and J lost 5 bases; unmatched junction nucleotides: 11. Per germline, CDR1 SGHNT and CDR2 YYREEE (reference sequence). This CDR3 has 17 residues.

This chain uses TRBV27 with TRBJ1-2; TRBD1 might be the D (5 bases). Germline CDR1 reads MNHEY; CDR2 reads SMNVEV (reference sequence). The germline V and J ends were trimmed by 4 bases and 7 bases, with 19 bases remaining between them. The CDR3 spans 15 residues. DNA for the CDR3: TGTGCCAGCAGTTCATCCTGGGGGAGGGTTTCTGGCTACACCTTC. This encodes CASSSSWGRVSGYTF.

A single count supports this clone. CDR3 sequence (DNA): TGTGCCGGGTTAGCGCGGACTAGCGGCACAGATACGCAGTATTTT. Residues: CAGLARTSGTDTQYF. This sequence joins TRBV6-5 and TRBJ2-3, with TRBD2 identical over 9 bases. The germline V gene encodes CDR1 MNHEY and CDR2 SVGAGI. Germline trimming cut 11 bases from V and 1 base from J; bases unmatched to any gene: 10. CDR3 length equals 15 residues.

The chain carries TRBV2 and TRBJ1-5; 7 bases are shared with TRBD1. The ends lost 3 bases at V and 7 bases at J; junction bases unmatched: 9. CDR1 and CDR2 from the germline V gene are SNHLY and FYNNEI. The CDR3 spans 15 residues. CDR3 sequence reads: CASSDSRGLRQPQHF. The CDR3 DNA follows: TGTGCCAGCAGTGATTCCAGGGGGTTGAGGCAGCCCCAGCATTTT.

The chain is built from TRBV7-2 and TRBJ2-1; 8 nucleotides agree with TRBD2. Looked up from germline, CDR1 is SGHTA and CDR2 is FQGNSA. Trimming took 1 base from V and 0 from J; bases not matched to a gene: 2. CDR3 length equals 16 residues. The CDR3 DNA follows: TGTGCCAGCAGCTTAGGGAGCGGGAGCTCCTACAATGAGCAGTTCTTC. Protein product: CASSLGSGSSYNEQFF.

This clone was seen a handful of times. This rearrangement joins TRBV5-5 to TRBJ1-2; no firm D call. V lost 4 bases and J lost 2, with 12 bases in between. The CDR3 sequence is 14 residues long. Looked up from germline, CDR1 is SGHKS and CDR2 is YYEKEE (reference sequence). CDR3 DNA sequence: TGTGCCAGCAGCCGCCTCAGTGTCAACTATGGCTACACCTTC. Translation gives CASSRLSVNYGYTF.

The chain joins TRBV15 to TRBJ1-4; the match to TRBD1 covers 8 bases. This CDR3 contains 15 residues. Germline V CDR1 and CDR2: LNHNV, YYDKDF (reference sequence). With 5 bases clipped from V and 8 bases from J, the junction kept 10 bases outside the gene matches. CDR3 coding DNA: TGTGCCACCAGCGCCCAGACAGGGGCTGGGGAAAAACTGTTTTTT. Translating gives CATSAQTGAGEKLFF. Drawing the rest from reference TRBV15 and TRBJ1-4, the complete variable domain is DAMVIQNPRYQVTQFGKPVTLSCSQTLNHNVMYWYQQKSSQAPKLLFHYYDKDFNNEADTPDNFQSRRPNTSFCFLDIRSPGLGDTAMYLCATSAQTGAGEKLFFGSGTQLSVL.

The CDR3 DNA follows: TGCGCCAGCAGCTGGGGACTAGCGGGAGAAGAGACCCAGTACTTC. Residues: CASSWGLAGEETQYF. V gene TRBV5-1 combines with J gene TRBJ2-5, with 14 bases that match TRBD2. This CDR3 has 15 amino acids. The V gene's germline CDR1 is SGHRS and CDR2 YFSETQ. Unmatched junction bases numbered 1, after V lost 3 bases and J lost 3 bases.

This chain links TRBV18 with TRBJ1-2, with D perhaps TRBD1 (5 bases). Germline CDR1 and CDR2: KGHSH and LQKENI. The CDR3 loop spans 12 amino acids. V lost 3 bases and J lost 6, with 8 bases in between. The CDR3 DNA is TGTGCCAGCTCACCTACGACAGATGGCTACACCTTC. It codes for CASSPTTDGYTF. Complete variable domain (other parts from reference TRBV18 and TRBJ1-2): NAGVMQNPRHLVRRRGQEARLRCSPMKGHSHVYWYRQLPEEGLKFMVYLQKENIIDESGMPKERFSAEFPKEGPSILRIQQVVRGDSAAYFCASSPTTDGYTFGSGTRLTVV.

The chain employs TRBV7-9 and TRBJ2-6, with 11 bases identical to TRBD1. CDR3 length: 18 residues. Germline CDR1 reads SEHNR; CDR2 reads FQNEAQ (reference sequence). Trimming took 5 bases from V and 2 from J; bases not matched to a gene: 8. The CDR3 coding sequence is TGTGCCAGCAGCGCCTCGGACAGGGGGCTTCCTGGGGCCAACGTCCTGACTTTC. Its translation is CASSASDRGLPGANVLTF.

The CDR3 reads CASSLAGVTMNTEAFF. CDR3 coding DNA: TGCGCCAGCAGCTTAGCAGGGGTTACTATGAACACTGAAGCTTTCTTT. The chain uses TRBV5-1 and TRBJ1-1; a weak D match, TRBD1 (6 bases). The CDR3 is 16 residues long. Germline V gene sequence: CDR1 SGHRS, CDR2 YFSETQ. The V and J ends lost 2 bases and 0 bases respectively, with 14 bases between them.

V and J are TRBV6-1 and TRBJ2-7, with 7 bases matching TRBD1. The CDR3 runs 13 residues. Germline lookup yields CDR1 MNHNS and CDR2 SASEGT. Trimming at V came to 6 bases and at J to 3 bases, leaving 5 bases not matched to a gene. CDR3 sequence reads: CASRVGQNYEQYF. CDR3 sequence (DNA): TGTGCCAGCAGAGTGGGACAGAACTACGAGCAGTACTTC.

The V call is TRBV6-5, the J call TRBJ2-2; 8 bases match TRBD2. Germline CDR1 reads MNHEY; CDR2 reads SVGAGI. V lost 6 bases, J lost 6 bases, and 9 bases stayed unmatched. The CDR3 is 15 residues long. CDR3 sequence: CASRLRGGAPGELFF. DNA for the CDR3: TGTGCCAGCAGACTTCGGGGGGGGGCTCCCGGGGAGCTGTTTTTT.

The chain couples TRBV18 to TRBJ2-6, with a possible D match to TRBD2 (5 bases). V lost 3 bases and J 8 bases, leaving 14 bases between the germline ends. Germline V gives CDR1 KGHSH, CDR2 LQKENI. The CDR3 is 15 residues long. CDR3 bases: TGTGCCAGCTCACCCCCTGGAGGTAATCCCAACGTCCTGACTTTC. Its protein product is CASSPPGGNPNVLTF.

The chain couples TRBV27 to TRBJ2-7; 7 bases are a match to TRBD2. Losses at the gene ends were 3 bases for V and 0 bases for J; bases not matched to a gene: 14. The CDR3 consists of 18 residues. Per germline, CDR1 MNHEY and CDR2 SMNVEV (reference sequence). CDR3 in DNA: TGTGCCAGCAGTTTCCCCCCCTCGACTAGCAGTAGCTCCTACGAGCAGTACGTC. It encodes CASSFPPSTSSSSYEQYV.

The chain combines TRBV19 with TRBJ1-1; the D gene is possibly TRBD1 (6 bases). CDR1 and CDR2 from the germline V gene are LNHDA and SQIVND (reference sequence). The CDR3 runs 14 residues. Trimming took off 3 bases at V and 8 bases at J, with 16 bases between the two ends. The chain's CDR3 is CASSMPPGAMEAFF. The CDR3 nucleotides read TGTGCCAGTAGTATGCCACCAGGGGCAATGGAAGCTTTCTTT.

This clone was observed a handful of times. The rearrangement uses TRBV11-2 and TRBJ1-1; D ambiguous. The CDR3 extends over 12 amino acids. V was trimmed by 5 bases and J by 4 bases, leaving 8 bases between them. The germline V gene encodes CDR1 SGHAT and CDR2 FQNNGV. The CDR3 reads CASSPMRTEAFF. As DNA, the CDR3 is TGTGCCAGCAGCCCCATGCGCACTGAAGCTTTCTTT.

The CDR3: CASSPQGTLNTGELFF. CDR3 nucleotide sequence: TGTGCCAGCAGCCCACAGGGGACCCTGAACACCGGGGAGCTGTTTTTT. This rearrangement joins TRBV7-9 to TRBJ2-2, with TRBD1 identical over 7 bases. In germline, CDR1 is SEHNR, CDR2 FQNEAQ (reference sequence). Germline trimming cut 5 bases from V and 1 base from J; bases unmatched to any gene: 7. The CDR3 is made up of 16 amino acids.

The chain employs TRBV7-9 and TRBJ2-7; tentative D call: TRBD1 (6 bases). From germline, CDR1 is SEHNR and CDR2 FQNEAQ (reference sequence). V lost 1 base to trimming and J lost 3 bases, with 10 bases between them. This CDR3 region has 14 residues. The CDR3 DNA reads TGTGCCAGCAGCTTAGGAACAGGGAACTACGAGCAGTACTTC. Protein product: CASSLGTGNYEQYF.

The gene calls are TRBV7-8 and TRBJ1-1; 7 nucleotides line up with TRBD1. Trimming removed 5 bases from V and 0 bases from J; junction bases left unmatched: 6. CDR3 size: 15 residues. Germline CDR1 is SGHVS and CDR2 is FQNEAQ. DNA for the CDR3: TGTGCCAGCAGCCCTCGACAGGGATTGAACACTGAAGCTTTCTTT. It yields the protein CASSPRQGLNTEAFF.